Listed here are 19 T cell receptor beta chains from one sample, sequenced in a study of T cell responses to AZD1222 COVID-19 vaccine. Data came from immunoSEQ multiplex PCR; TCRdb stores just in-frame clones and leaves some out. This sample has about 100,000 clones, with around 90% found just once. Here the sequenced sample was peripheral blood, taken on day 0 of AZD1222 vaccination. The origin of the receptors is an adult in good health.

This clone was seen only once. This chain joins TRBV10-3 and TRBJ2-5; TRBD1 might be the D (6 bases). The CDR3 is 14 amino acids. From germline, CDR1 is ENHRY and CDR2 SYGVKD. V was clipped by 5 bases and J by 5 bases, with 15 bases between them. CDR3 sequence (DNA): TGTGCCATCAGTACCCGAACAGGGCGCGAGACCCAGTACTTC. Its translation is CAISTRTGRETQYF.

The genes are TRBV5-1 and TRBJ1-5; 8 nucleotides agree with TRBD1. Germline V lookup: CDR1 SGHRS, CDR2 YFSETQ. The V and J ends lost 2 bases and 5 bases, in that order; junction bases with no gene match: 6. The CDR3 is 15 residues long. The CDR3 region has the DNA TGCGCCAGCAGCTTAGGACAGGGACCCTATCAGCCCCAGCATTTT. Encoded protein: CASSLGQGPYQPQHF.

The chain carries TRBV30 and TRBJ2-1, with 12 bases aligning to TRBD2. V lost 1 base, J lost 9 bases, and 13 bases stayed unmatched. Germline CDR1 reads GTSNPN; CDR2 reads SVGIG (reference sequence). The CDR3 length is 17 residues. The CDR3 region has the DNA TGTGCCTGGAGTGGTCTAGCGGGAGGGCCCGTTTGGTTTGAGCAGTTCTTC. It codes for CAWSGLAGGPVWFEQFF. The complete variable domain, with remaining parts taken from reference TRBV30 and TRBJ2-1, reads SQTIHQWPATLVQPVGSPLSLECTVEGTSNPNLYWYRQAAGRGLQLLFYSVGIGQISSEVPQNLSASRPQDRQFILSSKKLLLSDSGFYLCAWSGLAGGPVWFEQFFGPGTRLTVL.

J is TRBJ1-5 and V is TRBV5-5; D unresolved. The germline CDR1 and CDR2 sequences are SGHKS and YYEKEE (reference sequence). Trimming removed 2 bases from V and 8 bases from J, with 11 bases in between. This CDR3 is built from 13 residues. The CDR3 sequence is CASSLGPIEPQHF. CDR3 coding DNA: TGTGCCAGCAGCTTAGGCCCAATCGAGCCCCAGCATTTT.

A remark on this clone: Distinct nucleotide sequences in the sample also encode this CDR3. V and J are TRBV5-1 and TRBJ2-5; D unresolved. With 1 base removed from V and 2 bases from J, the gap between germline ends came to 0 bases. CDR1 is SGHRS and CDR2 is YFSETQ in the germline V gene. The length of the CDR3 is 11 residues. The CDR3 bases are TGCGCCAGCAGCTTGCAAGAGACCCAGTACTTC. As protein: CASSLQETQYF.

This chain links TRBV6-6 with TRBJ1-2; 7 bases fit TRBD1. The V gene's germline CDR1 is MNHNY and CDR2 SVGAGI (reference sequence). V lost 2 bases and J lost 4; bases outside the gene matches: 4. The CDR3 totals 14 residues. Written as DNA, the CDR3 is TGTGCCAGCAGTTACCCGACAGGGCTCTATGGCTACACCTTC. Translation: CASSYPTGLYGYTF.

This CDR3 reads CASSLAGGLAGYRYEQYF. The CDR3, as DNA: TGTGCCAGCAGCTTAGCTGGGGGACTAGCGGGATATCGCTACGAGCAGTACTTC. This chain connects TRBV11-2 to TRBJ2-7, with 13 bases identical to TRBD2. The CDR3 covers 18 residues. Trimming removed 1 base from V and 3 bases from J; junction bases left unmatched: 9. Germline values: CDR1 SGHAT, CDR2 FQNNGV.

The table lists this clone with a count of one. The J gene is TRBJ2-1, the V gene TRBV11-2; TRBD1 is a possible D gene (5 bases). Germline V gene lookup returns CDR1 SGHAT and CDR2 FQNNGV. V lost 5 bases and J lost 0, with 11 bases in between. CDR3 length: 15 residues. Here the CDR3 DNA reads TGTGCCAGCAGCCCCGACAGATACTCCTACAATGAGCAGTTCTTC. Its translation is CASSPDRYSYNEQFF. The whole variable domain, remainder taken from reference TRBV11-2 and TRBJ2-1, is EAGVAQSPRYKIIEKRQSVAFWCNPISGHATLYWYQQILGQGPKLLIQFQNNGVVDDSQLPKDRFSAERLKGVDSTLKIQPAKLEDSAVYLCASSPDRYSYNEQFFGPGTRLTVL.

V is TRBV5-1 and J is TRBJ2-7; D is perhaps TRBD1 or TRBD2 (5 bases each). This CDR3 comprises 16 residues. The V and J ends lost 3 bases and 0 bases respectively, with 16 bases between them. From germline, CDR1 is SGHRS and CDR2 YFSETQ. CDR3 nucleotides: TGCGCCAGCAGCTCAGGGACGGCGGTACTCTCCTACGAGCAGTACTTC. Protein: CASSSGTAVLSYEQYF.

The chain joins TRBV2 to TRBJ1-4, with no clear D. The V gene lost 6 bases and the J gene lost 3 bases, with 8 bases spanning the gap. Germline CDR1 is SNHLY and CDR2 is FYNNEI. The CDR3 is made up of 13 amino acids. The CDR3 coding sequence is TGTGCCAGCAGCGGGATGCCTAATGAAAAACTGTTTTTT. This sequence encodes CASSGMPNEKLFF.

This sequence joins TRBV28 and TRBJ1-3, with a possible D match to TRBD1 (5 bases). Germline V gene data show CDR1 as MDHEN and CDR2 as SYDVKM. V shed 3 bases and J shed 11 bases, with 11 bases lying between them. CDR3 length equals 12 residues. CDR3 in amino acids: CASSFRRDPIYF. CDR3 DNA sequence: TGTGCCAGCAGTTTCCGCCGGGACCCCATATATTTT.

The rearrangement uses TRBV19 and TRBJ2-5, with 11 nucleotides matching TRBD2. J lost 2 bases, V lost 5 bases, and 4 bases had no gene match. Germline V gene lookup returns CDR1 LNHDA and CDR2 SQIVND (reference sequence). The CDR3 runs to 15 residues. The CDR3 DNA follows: TGTGCCAGTAGTCCCGGGACTAGCGGACAAGAGACCCAGTACTTC. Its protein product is CASSPGTSGQETQYF.

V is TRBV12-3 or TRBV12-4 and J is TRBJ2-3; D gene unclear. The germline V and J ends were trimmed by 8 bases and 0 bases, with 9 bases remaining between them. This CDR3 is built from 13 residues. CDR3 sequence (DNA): TGTGCCAGCTCGAGGTCTAGCACAGATACGCAGTATTTT. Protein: CASSRSSTDTQYF.

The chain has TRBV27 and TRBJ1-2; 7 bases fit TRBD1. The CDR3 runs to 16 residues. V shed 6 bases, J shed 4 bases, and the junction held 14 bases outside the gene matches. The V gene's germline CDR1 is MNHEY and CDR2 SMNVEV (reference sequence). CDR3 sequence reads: CASRTGTSRSSYGYTF. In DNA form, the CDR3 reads TGTGCCAGCAGGACAGGGACGTCAAGGTCCAGCTATGGCTACACCTTC.

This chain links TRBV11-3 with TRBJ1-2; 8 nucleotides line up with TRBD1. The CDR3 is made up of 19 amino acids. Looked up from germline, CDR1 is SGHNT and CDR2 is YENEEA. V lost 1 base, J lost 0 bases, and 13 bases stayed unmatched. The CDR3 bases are TGTGCCAGCAGCTTAGTGTGGAGGACAGGGACATCCTCTAACTATGGCTACACCTTC. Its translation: CASSLVWRTGTSSNYGYTF.

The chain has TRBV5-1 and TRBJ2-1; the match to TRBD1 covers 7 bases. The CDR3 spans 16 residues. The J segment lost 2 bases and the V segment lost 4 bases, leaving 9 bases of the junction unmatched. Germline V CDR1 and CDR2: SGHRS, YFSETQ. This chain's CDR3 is CASSLTGTVAYNEQFF. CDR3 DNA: TGCGCCAGCAGCCTAACCGGGACAGTCGCCTACAATGAGCAGTTCTTC.

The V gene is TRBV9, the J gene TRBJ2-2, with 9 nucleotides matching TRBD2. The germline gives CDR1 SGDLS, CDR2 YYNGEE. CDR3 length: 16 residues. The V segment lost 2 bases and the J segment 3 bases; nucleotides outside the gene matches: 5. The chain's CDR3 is CASSVSGRDDTGELFF. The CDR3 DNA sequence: TGTGCCAGCAGCGTTAGCGGGAGAGATGACACCGGGGAGCTGTTTTTT.

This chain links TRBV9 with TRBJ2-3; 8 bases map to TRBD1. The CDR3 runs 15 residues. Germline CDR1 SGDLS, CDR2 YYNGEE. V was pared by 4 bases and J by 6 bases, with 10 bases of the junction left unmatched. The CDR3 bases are TGTGCCAGCAGCCCTCCTGGACAGGGTGCGGATACGCAGTATTTT. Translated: CASSPPGQGADTQYF.

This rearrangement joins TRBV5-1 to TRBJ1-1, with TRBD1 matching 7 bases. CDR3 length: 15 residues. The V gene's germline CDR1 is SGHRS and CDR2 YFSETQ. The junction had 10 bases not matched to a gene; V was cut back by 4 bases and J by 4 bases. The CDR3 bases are TGCGCCAGCAGCACCGTGACAGGGAAGGGCACTGAAGCTTTCTTT. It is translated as CASSTVTGKGTEAFF.